Below, 27 T cell receptor beta chains from the same sample are listed, as sequenced in a study of regulatory T cells in long-lasting Graves disease. Regarding time point: newly diagnosed GD, antithyroid drugs for less than 3 months. There was RNA extracted from PBMCs, and the TCR library was made from it. Arm-PCR with iRepertoire HTBI primers amplified the CDR3 regions for these TCR beta libraries. TCRdb processed the multiplex PCR reads anew with MiXCR; each CDR3 protein has one entry. The sample has 350,000 to 450,000 distinct CDR3 sequences; 15% are singletons. Separately, the same data were catalogued under a study of T cells in Graves' hyperthyroidism and ophthalmopathy.

This specimen consisted of peripheral blood mononuclear cells (PBMCs), obtained at new diagnosis, from a patient treated with antithyroid drugs. Every receptor here comes from a woman between 40 and 55 years old with Graves disease.

This clonotype was found many times. This rearrangement joins TRBV12-3 or TRBV12-4 to TRBJ2-7; 8 bases are shared with TRBD2. After removal of 1 base from V and 4 bases from J, the junction contained 12 bases not matched to a gene. This CDR3 has 17 amino acids. As DNA, the CDR3 is TGTGCCAGCAGTTTAGATGGTAGCGGGAAAACCTCTTACGAGCAGTACTTC. Amino acids: CASSLDGSGKTSYEQYF.

This clonotype was picked up many times. This chain uses TRBV28 with TRBJ2-7; 8 bases map to TRBD2. CDR1 is MDHEN and CDR2 is SYDVKM in the germline V gene. This CDR3 contains 15 residues. The J segment lost 1 base and the V segment lost 5 bases, leaving 7 bases of the junction unmatched. The CDR3 protein is CASSPPGGGSYEQYF. The CDR3 nucleotides are TGTGCCAGCAGTCCTCCCGGGGGGGGATCCTACGAGCAGTACTTC.

Worth noting for this clonotype: It is likely a read error: a sequence one base away is far more abundant. This chain joins TRBV20-1 and TRBJ2-5, with no clear D. From germline, CDR1 is DFQATT and CDR2 SNEGSKA (reference sequence). V was pared by 0 bases and J by 11 bases, with 25 bases between. This CDR3 has 16 amino acids. CDR3: CSARDRRTSSYNEQYF. The DNA for the CDR3 is TGCAGTGCTAGAGATAGGCGGACCAGCTCCTACAATGAGCAGTACTTC.

The chain uses TRBV19 and TRBJ1-5; unclear D gene. Germline CDR1 is LNHDA and CDR2 is SQIVND (reference sequence). This CDR3 has 13 residues. Trimming stripped 10 bases from V and 1 base from J, with 11 bases between. As DNA, the CDR3 is TGTGCCACACAAAGGGAAAGCAATCAGCCCCAGCATTTT. Amino acid sequence: CATQRESNQPQHF.

The chain links TRBV5-8 to TRBJ2-2; 9 bases map to TRBD1. The CDR3 contains 17 residues. Germline V gives CDR1 SGHTS, CDR2 YDEGEE. Trimming cost V 4 bases and J 1 base; bases outside gene matches: 8. The CDR3 DNA is TGTGCCAGCAGCCCCCGGGACAGGGTGCTGAACACCGGGGAGCTGTTTTTT. Translation: CASSPRDRVLNTGELFF.

This clonotype appeared many times. The chain combines TRBV7-9 with TRBJ2-2; D might be TRBD2 (6 bases). Trimming removed 6 bases from V and 4 bases from J, with 12 bases in between. The CDR3 totals 14 residues. CDR1 is SEHNR, CDR2 FQNEAQ, per germline (reference sequence). The CDR3 reads CASSRDLLTGELFF. The CDR3 DNA follows: TGTGCCAGCAGTCGGGACTTACTCACCGGGGAGCTGTTTTTT.

This clonotype was recorded a few times. The germline gene is not matched at one end of the junction; a read error may be the cause. The gene calls are TRBV5-8 and TRBJ2-1; 10 nucleotides match TRBD2. Germline lookup yields CDR1 SGHTS and CDR2 YDEGEE. The CDR3 spans 19 residues. CDR3 residues: CASSLLSLAGARSYNEQCF. CDR3 DNA sequence: TGTGCCAGCAGCTTGTTAAGTCTAGCGGGAGCCCGGTCCTACAATGAGCAGTGCTTC.

This clonotype was recorded many times. The V call is TRBV28, the J call TRBJ1-6, with TRBD1 matching over 8 bases. Per the germline V gene, CDR1 is MDHEN and CDR2 is SYDVKM. This CDR3 contains 15 residues. J was trimmed by 8 bases and V by 0 bases; bases with no gene match: 3. The CDR3 DNA follows: TGTGCCAGCAGTTTATGGGACAGGGCAGATTCACCCCTCCACTTT. This encodes CASSLWDRADSPLHF.

In its sample, this clonotype was seen many times. The rearrangement uses TRBV11-3 and TRBJ1-6; D possibly corresponds to TRBD1 (6 bases). Per germline, CDR1 SGHNT and CDR2 YENEEA. V was shortened by 0 bases and J by 10 bases, with 10 bases between the two germline ends. The CDR3 totals 14 residues. The CDR3: CASSLEGQISPLHF. For the CDR3, the DNA is TGTGCCAGCAGCTTAGAGGGACAAATATCACCCCTCCACTTT. Filled out from reference TRBV11-3 and TRBJ1-6, the complete variable domain reads EAGVVQSPRYKIIEKKQPVAFWCNPISGHNTLYWYLQNLGQGPELLIRYENEEAVDDSQLPKDRFSAERLKGVDSTLKIQPAELGDSAVYLCASSLEGQISPLHFGNGTRLTVT.

This chain links TRBV19 with TRBJ1-3; unclear D gene. With 2 bases removed from V and 1 base from J, the gap between germline ends came to 9 bases. The CDR3 runs to 15 residues. Germline CDR1 reads LNHDA; CDR2 reads SQIVND (reference sequence). The CDR3 nucleotides read TGTGCCAGTAGTATATCGACTCGTTCTGGAAACACCATATATTTT. As protein: CASSISTRSGNTIYF.

This clonotype was found many times. The chain is built from TRBV30 and TRBJ1-1; tentatively, D is TRBD1 (6 bases). V gave up 3 bases and J gave up 4 bases, with 12 bases separating them. Germline V gene lookup returns CDR1 GTSNPN and CDR2 SVGIG (reference sequence). The CDR3 covers 13 residues. CDR3 region: CAWSHTGTTEAFF. CDR3 coding DNA: TGTGCCTGGAGCCACACAGGGACCACTGAAGCTTTCTTT.

There are many counts of this clonotype. This CDR3 is CASSLEMTPNSLHF. CDR3 nucleotides: TGTGCCAGCAGCTTAGAGATGACACCCAATTCCCTCCACTTT. The V gene is TRBV7-2, the J gene TRBJ1-6; D is unclear. There are 14 residues in the CDR3. Trimming left V 1 base short and J 14 bases short, with 15 bases between. Per the germline V gene, CDR1 is SGHTA and CDR2 is FQGNSA. The full variable domain, completed using reference TRBV7-2 and TRBJ1-6, is GAGVSQSPSNKVTEKGKDVELRCDPISGHTALYWYRQSLGQGLEFLIYFQGNSAPDKSGLPSDRFSAERTGGSVSTLTIQRTQQEDSAVYLCASSLEMTPNSLHFGNGTRLTVT.

This clonotype occurred many times. The gene calls are TRBV20-1 and TRBJ1-5; 7 bases align to TRBD1. V lost 1 base to trimming and J lost 3 bases; unmatched junction nucleotides: 3. The CDR3 is made up of 14 amino acids. Germline V gene data show CDR1 as DFQATT and CDR2 as SNEGSKA (reference sequence). The CDR3 DNA reads TGCAGTGCTAGAGCCGGGACAGACAATCAGCCCCAGCATTTT. Protein sequence: CSARAGTDNQPQHF.

This clonotype has only a few counts. The chain carries TRBV7-9 and TRBJ2-1, with 8 bases aligning to TRBD1. V gave up 0 bases and J gave up 15 bases; unmatched junction bases: 7. Germline CDR1 is SEHNR and CDR2 is FQNEAQ (reference sequence). This CDR3 has 13 amino acids. This CDR3 is CASSLAVTGESFF. CDR3 coding DNA: TGTGCCAGCAGCTTAGCTGTGACAGGGGAGTCGTTCTTC. Complete variable domain (other parts from reference TRBV7-9 and TRBJ2-1): DTGVSQNPRHKITKRGQNVTFRCDPISEHNRLYWYRQTLGQGPEFLTYFQNEAQLEKSRLLSDRFSAERPKGSFSTLEIQRTEQGDSAMYLCASSLAVTGESFFGPGTRLTVL.

This clonotype appeared many times. This chain joins TRBV12-3 or TRBV12-4 and TRBJ2-3, with 8 bases aligning to TRBD2. V lost 6 bases, J lost 4 bases, and 9 bases stayed unmatched. The CDR3 runs 15 residues. Here the CDR3 reads CASRRGLAWPDTQYF. As DNA, the CDR3 is TGTGCCAGCAGAAGAGGACTAGCTTGGCCAGATACGCAGTATTTT.

This clonotype was counted many times. The rearrangement joins TRBV12-3 or TRBV12-4 to TRBJ1-6; the D gene is possibly TRBD1 (5 bases). The CDR3 contains 14 residues. Trimming shortened V by 4 bases and J by 8 bases, and 12 bases separated the two germline ends. CDR3 in amino acids: CASSSGHGDSPLHF. Here the CDR3 DNA reads TGTGCCAGCAGTTCCGGACACGGGGATTCACCCCTCCACTTT.

The chain recombines TRBV5-5 with TRBJ2-7; D unresolved. Between the trimmed V and J ends, which lost 0 bases and 5 bases, there was a span of 12 bases. Germline values: CDR1 SGHKS, CDR2 YYEKEE (reference sequence). This CDR3 has 14 amino acids. This CDR3 reads CASSLGFQSDEQYF. CDR3 nucleotide sequence: TGTGCCAGCAGCTTGGGGTTCCAGAGCGACGAGCAGTACTTC.

This clonotype has ten or more counts. The rearrangement joins TRBV11-2 to TRBJ2-7; possible D gene TRBD2, 6 bases. CDR1 is SGHAT and CDR2 is FQNNGV in the germline V gene. V lost 2 bases and J lost 4, with 15 bases in between. CDR3 length equals 15 residues. The CDR3 region is CASSLLLDYPYEQYF. The CDR3 DNA is TGTGCCAGCAGCTTATTGTTGGACTATCCTTACGAGCAGTACTTC.

Concerning this clonotype: With a far larger clone one base away, a read error is the likely cause. The rearrangement links TRBV2 to TRBJ1-4; 9 bases line up with TRBD1. Germline-derived CDR1 and CDR2 are SNHLY and FYNNEI. With 6 bases clipped from V and 6 bases from J, the junction kept 11 bases outside the gene matches. The CDR3 extends over 16 amino acids. CDR3 DNA sequence: TGTGCCAGCAGCCAATCTCCGGGACAGGGTGATGAAAAACTGTTTTTT. Translated, it gives CASSQSPGQGDEKLFF. The full variable domain, completed using reference TRBV2 and TRBJ1-4, is EPEVTQTPSHQVTQMGQEVILRCVPISNHLYFYWYRQILGQKVEFLVSFYNNEISEKSEIFDDQFSVERPDGSNFTLKIRSTKLEDSAMYFCASSQSPGQGDEKLFFGSGTQLSVL.

The chain is built from TRBV14 and TRBJ2-3, with unresolved D. Germline assignment: CDR1 SGHDN and CDR2 FVKESK. The CDR3 totals 13 residues. With 3 bases removed from V and 4 bases from J, the gap between germline ends came to 8 bases. The CDR3 is CASSHPPSDTQYF. The CDR3 coding sequence is TGTGCCAGCAGCCATCCCCCTTCAGATACGCAGTATTTT.

The chain combines TRBV10-3 with TRBJ1-2; TRBD1 matches 10 bases. The CDR3 extends over 18 amino acids. Germline V gene data show CDR1 as ENHRY and CDR2 as SYGVKD. The junction had 13 bases not matched to a gene; V was cut back by 6 bases and J by 0 bases. CDR3 DNA sequence: TGTGCCATCAGCGATCCGGGACAGGGGCTACCGGCTAACTATGGCTACACCTTC. The encoded protein is CAISDPGQGLPANYGYTF.

In this sample, this clonotype turned up many times. This sequence joins TRBV28 and TRBJ1-6, with D hard to call. V was trimmed by 11 bases and J by 0 bases, leaving 8 bases between them. The germline gives CDR1 MDHEN, CDR2 SYDVKM. The CDR3 runs 13 residues. The CDR3 reads CAAANSYNSPLHF. The CDR3, as DNA: TGTGCCGCCGCGAACTCCTATAATTCACCCCTCCACTTT. The whole variable domain, filled in from reference TRBV28 and TRBJ1-6, reads DVKVTQSSRYLVKRTGEKVFLECVQDMDHENMFWYRQDPGLGLRLIYFSYDVKMKEKGDIPEGYSVSREKKERFSLILESASTNQTSMYLCAAANSYNSPLHFGNGTRLTVT.

There are many counts of this clonotype. The J gene is TRBJ1-6, the V gene TRBV27, with 9 positions matching TRBD1. V was clipped by 2 bases and J by 10 bases; unmatched bases: 6. This CDR3 region has 15 residues. Germline values: CDR1 MNHEY, CDR2 SMNVEV (reference sequence). The CDR3 loop reads CASSLGTGGGSPLHF. Written as DNA, the CDR3 is TGTGCCAGCAGTTTAGGTACAGGGGGCGGATCACCCCTCCACTTT.

This clonotype was counted at least ten times. The J gene is TRBJ2-3, the V gene TRBV12-3 or TRBV12-4; D is possibly TRBD1 (6 bases). V was pared by 6 bases and J by 0 bases, with 7 bases between. This CDR3 region has 13 residues. The CDR3 region is CASRGQSTDTQYF. The CDR3 nucleotides read TGTGCCAGCAGGGGACAAAGCACAGATACGCAGTATTTT.

This clonotype was seen ten or more times. This rearrangement joins TRBV20-1 to TRBJ2-1; no firm D call. CDR1 and CDR2 (germline): DFQATT, SNEGSKA (reference sequence). V gave up 0 bases and J gave up 2 bases, with 5 bases separating them. This CDR3 is 13 amino acids long. The CDR3 is CSARDYPYNEQFF. The DNA for the CDR3 is TGCAGTGCTAGAGATTATCCCTACAATGAGCAGTTCTTC.

The sample holds many counts of this clonotype. Here the CDR3 DNA reads TGTGCCATCAGTGACTTGATAAACACTGAAGCTTTCTTT. This codes for CAISDLINTEAFF. V gene TRBV10-3 combines with J gene TRBJ1-1; D remains unclear. This CDR3 comprises 13 residues. V lost 3 bases to trimming and J lost 2 bases, with 7 bases between them. Germline CDR1 ENHRY, CDR2 SYGVKD.

This clonotype was recorded at least ten times. This chain links TRBV7-3 with TRBJ2-1; 13 bases line up with TRBD2. The ends lost 0 bases at V and 7 bases at J; junction bases unmatched: 12. Germline CDR1 SGHTA, CDR2 FQGTGA. CDR3 size: 19 residues. The CDR3 nucleotides read TGTGCCAGCAGCTTAACGGCACTAGCGGGAGGGCCCAGGAGGAATGAGCAGTTCTTC. Amino acid sequence: CASSLTALAGGPRRNEQFF.